This note documents a single T cell receptor (beta chain) sequence. Its antigen is undetermined. Sequence at one end of the junction differs from germline and may be a read error. The data stem from a study of CD8+ T cells in alopecia areata. Treatment in this sample: oral pan-JAK inhibitor, 5-10 mg twice daily. Peripheral blood samples and lesional scalp punch biopsies were obtained from alopecia areata patients. Study outcomes and limitations: Clonality was higher in lesional than normal scalp, especially in alopecia totalis/universalis. Treatment with tofacitinib significantly lowered scalp clonality and reduced expanded CD8+ clones among the top 100. Given one nonresponder, whether baseline CD8+ expansion relates to response remains uncertain.

CDR3 length: 11 amino acids. From germline, CDR1 is ENHRY and CDR2 SYGVKD. Extraction of RNA preceded its reverse transcription into cDNA, which served as the sequencing template. The repertoire was sequenced with immunoSEQ multiplex PCR; TCRdb's copy has only in-frame clones and lacks some. Of 150,000 to 200,000 clones in the sample, just under 65% were seen once. The J gene is TRBJ2-3, the V gene TRBV10-3; TRBD2 might be the D (6 bases). The material sequenced was CD4+ T cells sorted from blood, taken between weeks 49 and 50, from a patient treated with tofacitinib. The TCR originated in a human donor with alopecia areata. CDR3 residues: CAISDRGTPIF. CDR3 sequence (DNA): TGTGCCATCAGTGACCGCGGGACCCCTATTTTT.